A single sample gave rise to the 30 T cell receptor beta chains below, sequenced in a study of graft-versus-host responses after intestinal transplantation. These receptors' targets are unknown. The data were produced by immunoSEQ multiplex PCR, yet TCRdb's version contains in-frame clones alone and is incomplete. Of more than 70,000 clones in the sample, approximately 87% were seen once. Specimen: unstimulated CD4+ T cells sorted from spleen or lymph node cells, collected before intestinal transplant. Source of these receptors: a human donor who received an intestinal transplant.

This clone has only one observation. This chain connects TRBV6-1 to TRBJ1-6; D is uncertain. Trimming pared 5 bases from V and 12 bases from J, leaving 17 bases between. Germline CDR1 reads MNHNS; CDR2 reads SASEGT. This CDR3 has 14 residues. CDR3 DNA: TGTGCCAGCAGTCAAGTCGGAGTTCAAGGACCCCTCCACTTT. Protein product: CASSQVGVQGPLHF.

The chain links TRBV7-8 to TRBJ1-1, with D possibly matching TRBD1 (6 bases). V was pared by 6 bases and J by 3 bases, with 11 bases between. CDR3 length: 13 amino acids. In germline, CDR1 is SGHVS, CDR2 FQNEAQ. The chain's CDR3 is CASRRGGDTEAFF. In nucleotides, the CDR3 is TGTGCCAGCAGGAGGGGGGGTGACACTGAAGCTTTCTTT.

V and J are TRBV27 and TRBJ1-5; weak D call: TRBD1 (6 bases). Per germline, CDR1 MNHEY and CDR2 SMNVEV (reference sequence). CDR3 length equals 14 residues. The germline V and J ends were trimmed by 2 bases and 11 bases, with 16 bases remaining between them. CDR3 protein: CASSLGQFAGSQHF. The CDR3 region has the DNA TGTGCCAGCAGTTTAGGACAGTTCGCAGGGTCCCAGCATTTT.

The genes are TRBV4-1 and TRBJ2-5; a possible D gene is TRBD1 (6 bases). The ends were cut back, 0 bases at V and 1 base at J, with 6 bases in the middle. CDR3 length: 14 residues. Germline V gene data show CDR1 as MGHRA and CDR2 as YSYEKL. The CDR3 sequence: CASSQDRGQETQYF. CDR3 nucleotide sequence: TGCGCCAGCAGCCAAGACAGGGGCCAAGAGACCCAGTACTTC.

The rearrangement joins TRBV5-1 to TRBJ2-1; a possible D gene is TRBD2 (6 bases). The ends were cut back, 0 bases at V and 6 bases at J, with 13 bases in the middle. This CDR3 region has 15 residues. Germline assignment: CDR1 SGHRS and CDR2 YFSETQ. The CDR3 protein is CASSLVLSGGNEQFF. CDR3 in DNA: TGCGCCAGCAGCTTGGTCCTCTCCGGGGGCAATGAGCAGTTCTTC.

The chain joins TRBV7-2 to TRBJ2-3; maybe TRBD2 (6 bases). Germline CDR1 and CDR2: SGHTA and FQGNSA. The V and J ends lost 1 base and 0 bases respectively, with 11 bases between them. The CDR3 totals 16 residues. Here the CDR3 DNA reads TGTGCCAGCAGCTTAGAGCGGGTGCGCAGCACAGATACGCAGTATTTT. Translating it yields CASSLERVRSTDTQYF.

V gene TRBV27 combines with J gene TRBJ2-2; tentative D call: TRBD1 (6 bases). CDR3 size: 14 residues. Trimming cost V 4 bases and J 7 bases, with 13 bases left between them. The germline CDR1 and CDR2 sequences are MNHEY and SMNVEV (reference sequence). The CDR3 region has the DNA TGTGCCAGCAGTTCGGCAGGGGTGGGCGGGGAGCTGTTTTTT. Translating gives CASSSAGVGGELFF.

CDR3 DNA sequence: TGTGCCAGCAGCTTGGCGGGCGCGGGTGGCTACACCTTC. This sequence encodes CASSLAGAGGYTF. The chain joins TRBV5-5 to TRBJ1-2; no reliable D call. Between the trimmed V and J ends, which lost 0 bases and 7 bases, there was a span of 10 bases. Germline assignment: CDR1 SGHKS and CDR2 YYEKEE (reference sequence). CDR3 length: 13 residues.

The genes are TRBV18 and TRBJ2-7; TRBD2 matches 9 bases. CDR1 and CDR2 (germline): KGHSH, LQKENI. This CDR3 contains 15 residues. Germline trimming cut 3 bases from V and 2 bases from J; bases unmatched to any gene: 5. CDR3 bases: TGTGCCAGCTCACCGGGGCTAGCGGGGACCTACGAGCAGTACTTC. Translation gives CASSPGLAGTYEQYF.

The V call is TRBV6-1, the J call TRBJ2-7; 12 bases are a match to TRBD1. Germline-derived CDR1 and CDR2 are MNHNS and SASEGT. This CDR3 region has 16 residues. Trimming at V came to 4 bases and at J to 5 bases, leaving 9 bases not matched to a gene. DNA of the CDR3: TGTGCCAGCAGTGGACCCGGGGACAGGGGGCTCCACGAGCAGTACTTC. This sequence encodes CASSGPGDRGLHEQYF.

The chain recombines TRBV7-9 with TRBJ2-1; 10 nucleotides agree with TRBD2. CDR3 size: 15 residues. Germline lookup yields CDR1 SEHNR and CDR2 FQNEAQ (reference sequence). V was clipped by 5 bases and J by 5 bases; unmatched bases: 6. CDR3 residues: CASSPRLAGDNEQFF. The CDR3 DNA sequence: TGTGCCAGCAGCCCACGACTAGCGGGCGACAATGAGCAGTTCTTC. Based on the CDR3 plus reference TRBV7-9 and TRBJ2-1, the full variable domain is DTGVSQNPRHKITKRGQNVTFRCDPISEHNRLYWYRQTLGQGPEFLTYFQNEAQLEKSRLLSDRFSAERPKGSFSTLEIQRTEQGDSAMYLCASSPRLAGDNEQFFGPGTRLTVL.

This rearrangement joins TRBV11-2 to TRBJ1-2; tentative D call: TRBD1 (5 bases). CDR3 length equals 14 residues. Looked up from germline, CDR1 is SGHAT and CDR2 is FQNNGV. V gave up 0 bases and J gave up 6 bases, with 11 bases separating them. Here the CDR3 reads CASSLDPGSHGYTF. DNA for the CDR3: TGTGCCAGCAGCTTAGATCCAGGGTCTCATGGCTACACCTTC.

The CDR3 loop is CASSPGFLGGELFF. The CDR3 bases are TGTGCCAGCAGTCCAGGGTTCTTAGGCGGGGAGCTGTTTTTT. The rearrangement links TRBV6-6 to TRBJ2-2; D may be TRBD1 (5 bases). Germline values: CDR1 MNHNY, CDR2 SVGAGI (reference sequence). The V gene lost 5 bases and the J gene lost 7 bases, with 14 bases spanning the gap. This CDR3 region has 14 residues.

Only one count was recorded for this clone. This chain joins TRBV10-2 and TRBJ1-4; perhaps TRBD1 as D (5 bases). CDR1 is WSHSY, CDR2 SAAADI, per germline. CDR3 length: 15 amino acids. V was clipped by 8 bases and J by 3 bases, with 16 bases between them. CDR3 DNA sequence: TGCGCCAGCGTGATGGGGACTGGAGCTAATGAAAAACTGTTTTTT. As protein: CASVMGTGANEKLFF.

J is TRBJ2-1 and V is TRBV5-1; 11 nucleotides line up with TRBD2. Germline V lookup: CDR1 SGHRS, CDR2 YFSETQ. J gave up 5 bases and V 0 bases, and 13 bases lay outside the gene matches. The CDR3 length is 19 residues. CDR3 loop: CASSLAGASGGPSNNEQFF. The CDR3 nucleotides read TGCGCCAGCAGCTTGGCTGGGGCTAGCGGGGGGCCGAGCAACAATGAGCAGTTCTTC.

The chain links TRBV28 to TRBJ2-7, with 7 nucleotides matching TRBD1. V dropped 6 bases and J dropped 1; count of bases not matched to a gene: 9. There are 15 residues in the CDR3. The germline CDR1 and CDR2 sequences are MDHEN and SYDVKM. The CDR3 sequence: CASRSQGTESYEQYF. The CDR3 DNA reads TGTGCCAGCAGATCCCAAGGGACAGAATCCTACGAGCAGTACTTC.

V is TRBV27 and J is TRBJ2-6; D is perhaps TRBD1 (5 bases). The germline V and J ends were trimmed by 6 bases and 1 base, with 7 bases remaining between them. Per germline, CDR1 MNHEY and CDR2 SMNVEV (reference sequence). CDR3 size: 14 residues. The CDR3: CASSQGSGANVLTF. The DNA for the CDR3 is TGTGCCAGCAGCCAGGGTTCTGGGGCCAACGTCCTGACTTTC.

The chain links TRBV5-1 to TRBJ2-5; TRBD1 matches at 7 bases. The germline CDR1 and CDR2 sequences are SGHRS and YFSETQ. The CDR3 loop spans 15 amino acids. V lost 0 bases to trimming and J lost 1 base; unmatched junction nucleotides: 3. This CDR3 is CASSLARTGQETQYF. CDR3 in DNA: TGCGCCAGCAGCTTGGCCCGGACAGGCCAAGAGACCCAGTACTTC.

The gene calls are TRBV5-1 and TRBJ1-2, with TRBD1 matching 8 bases. This CDR3 is 15 amino acids long. V gave up 7 bases and J gave up 6 bases; unmatched junction bases: 14. CDR1 is SGHRS, CDR2 YFSETQ, per germline. As DNA, the CDR3 is TGCGCCAGCGCCCTTTTAGGACAGGGTGCGGATGGCTACACCTTC. Its protein product is CASALLGQGADGYTF.

The genes are TRBV9 and TRBJ1-2; 8 bases agree with TRBD1. The CDR3 totals 15 residues. The V gene end was trimmed by 1 base and the J gene end by 1 base; junction bases not matched to a gene: 3. Germline V gene data show CDR1 as SGDLS and CDR2 as YYNGEE. CDR3 nucleotide sequence: TGTGCCAGCAGCGTAAACGGACAGGGTAACTATGGCTACACCTTC. Translating gives CASSVNGQGNYGYTF.

The chain recombines TRBV11-2 with TRBJ2-3; D is perhaps TRBD2 (5 bases). Trimming cost V 1 base and J 6 bases, with 5 bases left between them. The CDR3 extends over 12 amino acids. CDR1 is SGHAT, CDR2 FQNNGV, per germline. CDR3 sequence reads: CASSLAGDTQYF. The CDR3, as DNA: TGTGCCAGCAGCTTAGCGGGGGATACGCAGTATTTT.

The chain couples TRBV7-3 to TRBJ2-2; 9 positions agree with TRBD2. This CDR3 spans 17 amino acids. CDR1 and CDR2 (germline): SGHTA, FQGTGA. V lost 1 base and J lost 5; bases outside the gene matches: 8. For the CDR3, the DNA is TGTGCCAGCAGCTTAAGTGGCGGGGGGGCTCGGACCGGGGAGCTGTTTTTT. Residues: CASSLSGGGARTGELFF.

This clone was observed a single time. The genes are TRBV5-1 and TRBJ1-2; a possible D gene is TRBD1 (5 bases). Germline CDR1 SGHRS, CDR2 YFSETQ. V lost 2 bases and J 4 bases, leaving 9 bases between the germline ends. This CDR3 is 13 amino acids long. The DNA of the CDR3 is TGCGCCAGCAGCTTAGGGGCGAGCTATGGCTACACCTTC. The encoded protein is CASSLGASYGYTF. The full variable domain, with the rest looked up from reference TRBV5-1 and TRBJ1-2, is KAGVTQTPRYLIKTRGQQVTLSCSPISGHRSVSWYQQTPGQGLQFLFEYFSETQRNKGNFPGRFSGRQFSNSRSEMNVSTLELGDSALYLCASSLGASYGYTFGSGTRLTVV.

The chain uses TRBV4-2 and TRBJ1-1, with TRBD1 matching 7 bases. Germline values: CDR1 LGHNA, CDR2 YNFKEQ. The V gene end was trimmed by 0 bases and the J gene end by 7 bases; junction bases not matched to a gene: 17. The CDR3 extends over 18 amino acids. The CDR3 DNA reads TGTGCCAGCAGCCAAGACGGTCAGGGGGTTTCGCCGTGGGTTGAAGCTTTCTTT. It translates to CASSQDGQGVSPWVEAFF.

The V call is TRBV11-3, the J call TRBJ2-3; 10 bases are a match to TRBD1. CDR3 length: 15 amino acids. Unmatched junction bases numbered 5, after V lost 5 bases and J lost 3 bases. Germline CDR1 and CDR2: SGHNT and YENEEA. The CDR3 DNA sequence: TGTGCCAGCAGCCGCCGGACAGGGGGGACAGATACGCAGTATTTT. Protein sequence: CASSRRTGGTDTQYF.

The chain uses TRBV18 and TRBJ1-2; D not resolved. In germline, CDR1 is KGHSH, CDR2 LQKENI. Trimming removed 1 base from V and 4 bases from J, with 10 bases in between. The CDR3 consists of 14 residues. CDR3 amino acids: CASSPLVQSYGYTF. CDR3 in DNA: TGTGCCAGCTCACCACTTGTCCAGTCCTATGGCTACACCTTC.

The chain combines TRBV5-4 with TRBJ1-3; a weak D match, TRBD1 (6 bases). The CDR3 contains 15 residues. Germline V gene sequence: CDR1 SGHNT, CDR2 YYREEE (reference sequence). Trimming cost V 3 bases and J 4 bases, with 14 bases left between them. The chain's CDR3 is CASSSAAGAGNTIYF. DNA of the CDR3: TGTGCCAGCAGCTCCGCCGCAGGGGCCGGAAACACCATATATTTT. Complete variable domain (other parts from reference TRBV5-4 and TRBJ1-3): ETGVTQSPTHLIKTRGQQVTLRCSSQSGHNTVSWYQQALGQGPQFIFQYYREEENGRGNFPPRFSGLQFPNYSSELNVNALELDDSALYLCASSSAAGAGNTIYFGEGSWLTVV.

The V gene is TRBV27, the J gene TRBJ2-7, with a possible D match to TRBD2 (5 bases). This CDR3 is built from 14 residues. The V end was cut by 6 bases, the J end by 6 bases, with 18 bases between. Germline CDR1 reads MNHEY; CDR2 reads SMNVEV (reference sequence). In DNA, the CDR3 is TGTGCCAGCAGACGGGAAGTTACGCCTGGCGAGCAGTACTTC. This translates into CASRREVTPGEQYF.

As DNA, the CDR3 is TGTGCCAGCAGTTACGGGGAGAGCAATCAGCCCCAGCATTTT. Translated: CASSYGESNQPQHF. The V call is TRBV6-6, the J call TRBJ1-5, with D uncertain. CDR1 is MNHNY, CDR2 SVGAGI, per germline (reference sequence). The V gene lost 2 bases and the J gene lost 1 base, with 6 bases spanning the gap. The CDR3 runs to 14 residues.

This chain joins TRBV5-5 and TRBJ1-6; D is possibly TRBD1 (6 bases). The CDR3 sequence is 15 residues long. Trimming pared 0 bases from V and 15 bases from J, leaving 19 bases between. Germline V gene lookup returns CDR1 SGHKS and CDR2 YYEKEE (reference sequence). As DNA, the CDR3 is TGTGCCAGCAGCTTGGGGGGTCAGGGGACCTCATTCCTCCACTTT. It yields the protein CASSLGGQGTSFLHF.